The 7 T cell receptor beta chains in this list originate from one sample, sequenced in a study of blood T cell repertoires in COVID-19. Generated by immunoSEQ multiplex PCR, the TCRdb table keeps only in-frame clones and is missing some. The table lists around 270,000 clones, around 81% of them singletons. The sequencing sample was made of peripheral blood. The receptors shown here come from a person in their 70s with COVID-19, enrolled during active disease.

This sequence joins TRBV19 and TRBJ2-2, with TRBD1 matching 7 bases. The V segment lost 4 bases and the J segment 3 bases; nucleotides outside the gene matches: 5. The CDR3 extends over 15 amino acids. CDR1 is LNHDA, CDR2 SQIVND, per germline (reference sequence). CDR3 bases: TGTGCCAGTAGTAGAAGAACAGGGGACACCGGGGAGCTGTTTTTT. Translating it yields CASSRRTGDTGELFF.

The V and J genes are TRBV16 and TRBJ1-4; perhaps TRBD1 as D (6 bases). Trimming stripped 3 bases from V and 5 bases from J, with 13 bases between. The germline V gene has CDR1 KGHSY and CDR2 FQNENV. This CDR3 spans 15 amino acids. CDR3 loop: CASSHVAGANEKLFF. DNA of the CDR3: TGTGCCAGCAGCCACGTTGCAGGGGCAAATGAAAAACTGTTTTTT.

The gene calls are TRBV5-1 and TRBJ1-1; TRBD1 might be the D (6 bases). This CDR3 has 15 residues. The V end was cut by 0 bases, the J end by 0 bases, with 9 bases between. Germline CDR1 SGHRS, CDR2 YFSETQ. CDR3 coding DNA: TGCGCCAGCAGCTTGGCAGACAGGATGAACACTGAAGCTTTCTTT. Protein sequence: CASSLADRMNTEAFF.

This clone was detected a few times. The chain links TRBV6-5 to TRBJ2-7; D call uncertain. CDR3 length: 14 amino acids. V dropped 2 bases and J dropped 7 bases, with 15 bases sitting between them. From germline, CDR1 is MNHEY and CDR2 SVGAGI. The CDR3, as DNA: TGTGCCAGCAGTTACAAAGCGAGGAGCCAGGAGCAGTACTTC. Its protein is CASSYKARSQEQYF.

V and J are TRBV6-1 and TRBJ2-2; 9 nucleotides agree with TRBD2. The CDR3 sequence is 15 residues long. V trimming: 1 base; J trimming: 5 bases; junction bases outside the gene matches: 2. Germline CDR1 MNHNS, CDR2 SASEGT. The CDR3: CASSEVREGTGELFF. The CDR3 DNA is TGTGCCAGCAGTGAAGTGCGGGAGGGAACCGGGGAGCTGTTTTTT.

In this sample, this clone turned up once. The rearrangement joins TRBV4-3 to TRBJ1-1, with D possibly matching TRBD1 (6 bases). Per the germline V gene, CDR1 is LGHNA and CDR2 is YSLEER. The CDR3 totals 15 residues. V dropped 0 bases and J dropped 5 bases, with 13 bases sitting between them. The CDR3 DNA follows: TGCGCCAGCAGCCAAGATCCCCACAGGGCGACTGAAGCTTTCTTT. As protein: CASSQDPHRATEAFF.

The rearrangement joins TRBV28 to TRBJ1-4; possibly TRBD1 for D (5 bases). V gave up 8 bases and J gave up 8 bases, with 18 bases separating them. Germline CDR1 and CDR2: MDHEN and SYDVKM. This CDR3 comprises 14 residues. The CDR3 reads CASLKVGGWEKLFF. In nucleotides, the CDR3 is TGTGCCAGCCTCAAAGTGGGGGGTTGGGAAAAACTGTTTTTT.